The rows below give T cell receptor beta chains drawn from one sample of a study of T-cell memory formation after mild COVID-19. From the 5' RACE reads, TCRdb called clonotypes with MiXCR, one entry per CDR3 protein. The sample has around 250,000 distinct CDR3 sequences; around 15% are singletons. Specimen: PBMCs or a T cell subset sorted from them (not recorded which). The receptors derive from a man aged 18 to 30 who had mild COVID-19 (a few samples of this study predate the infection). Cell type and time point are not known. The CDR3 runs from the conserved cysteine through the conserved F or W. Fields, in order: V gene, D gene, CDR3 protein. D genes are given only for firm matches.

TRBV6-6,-,CASSYSGSQETQYF
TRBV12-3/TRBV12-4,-,CASTDVISGNTIYF
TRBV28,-,CASLSGGRGFAGANVLTF
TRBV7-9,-,CASSSILGGPLGEQYF
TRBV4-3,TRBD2,CASSQRLAGGRADTQYF
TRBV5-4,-,CASSFRGHNSPLHF
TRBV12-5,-,CASGTNYEQYF
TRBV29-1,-,CSVGLGQSNQHQHF
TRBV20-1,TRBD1,CSARDGTGSNQPQHF
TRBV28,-,CATQSGRTQEQYF
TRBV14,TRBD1,CASNRDSNTGELFF
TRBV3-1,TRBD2,CASSQTSQETQYF
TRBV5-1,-,CASSSGQETQYF
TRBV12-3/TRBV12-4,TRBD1,CASSSDRGFLSGNTIYF
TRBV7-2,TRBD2,CASSLALAGNTGELFF
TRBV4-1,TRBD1,CASSQGFGQGAEWTEAFF
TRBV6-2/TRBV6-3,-,CASSTPGDNYNEQFF